This T cell receptor (beta chain) was identified in a study of blood T cells in healthy people across ages. Trimming at V came to 10 bases and at J to 2 bases, leaving 14 bases not matched to a gene. The CDR3 consists of 17 residues. Germline CDR1 is SNHLY and CDR2 is FYNNEI. The use of a sample-barcoded 5' primer and a J-beta primer mix characterized a second PCR of roughly 6 to 11 cycles. MiXCR was run by TCRdb on the 5' RACE reads, yielding one entry per CDR3 protein. The sample yields about 640,000 distinct CDR3 sequences, about 53% seen once. The chain has TRBV2 and TRBJ1-3; TRBD1 matches 10 bases. The origin of this receptor is a man between 60 and 75 years old in good health. Specimen: blood. For the CDR3, the DNA is TGTGCCACCGGGGGCCGGGACAGGGGAAGAACTGGAAACACCATATATTTT. Its translation is CATGGRDRGRTGNTIYF.